This T cell receptor (beta chain) was recovered during a study of blood T cells in healthy people across ages. The sample holds many counts of this clonotype. A sample-barcoded 5' primer and a J-beta primer mix were used in a second PCR of roughly 7 to 11 cycles. MiXCR was run by TCRdb on the 5' RACE reads, yielding one entry per CDR3 protein. This table has roughly 1.6 million distinct CDR3 sequences, about 31% appearing once. Each donor gave roughly 9.8 milliliters of peripheral blood. At least 6 million PBMCs were isolated per sample. The CDR3 contains 15 residues. J gave up 4 bases and V 7 bases, and 11 bases lay outside the gene matches. CDR1 is SQVTM and CDR2 is ANQGSEA in the germline V gene.

This chain uses TRBV29-1 with TRBJ1-2, with 11 nucleotides matching TRBD1. The sequence was obtained from a woman aged 25 to 39 in good health. Source material: blood. The CDR3 spells CSAMDRGRLGYGYTF. The CDR3, as DNA: TGCAGCGCCATGGACAGGGGGCGCCTGGGCTATGGCTACACCTTC.